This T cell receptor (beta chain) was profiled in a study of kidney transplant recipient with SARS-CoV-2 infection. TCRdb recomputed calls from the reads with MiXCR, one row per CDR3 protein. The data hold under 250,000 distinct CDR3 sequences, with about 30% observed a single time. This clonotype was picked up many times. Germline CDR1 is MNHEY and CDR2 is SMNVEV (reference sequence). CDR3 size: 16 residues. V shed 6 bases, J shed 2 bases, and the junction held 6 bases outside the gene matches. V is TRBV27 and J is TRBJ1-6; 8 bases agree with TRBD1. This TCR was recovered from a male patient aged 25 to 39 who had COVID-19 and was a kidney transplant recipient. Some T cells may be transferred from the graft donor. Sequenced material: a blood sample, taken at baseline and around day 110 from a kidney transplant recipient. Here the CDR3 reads CASRKDRDAYNSPLHF. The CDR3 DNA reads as TGTGCCAGCAGAAAGGACAGGGACGCCTATAATTCACCCCTCCACTTT.